The 9 T cell receptor beta chains given below trace back to one sample, sequenced in a study of metastatic and nonmetastatic thyroid tumors. No treatment of any kind had been given to any patient before thyroid surgery. TCRdb re-analyzed the PCR reads through MiXCR. Of roughly 16,000 clones listed, about 35% are singletons. The sequencing input was tumor tissue. The receptors originated from a female donor with papillary thyroid cancer or a benign thyroid nodule (not recorded which). Some clones in this sample may be carry-over from other donors' samples.

Turning to this clone: Mismatch with germline at one junction end may stem from a read error. The V gene is TRBV6-4, the J gene TRBJ2-5; the match to TRBD1 covers 9 bases. The CDR3 sequence is 14 residues long. Germline assignment: CDR1 MRHNA and CDR2 SNTAGT. The CDR3: CSSSPQGTGQVQYF. DNA of the CDR3: TGTTCCAGCAGTCCCCAGGGGACAGGGCAGGTCCAGTACTTC.

The chain carries TRBV6-1 and TRBJ2-1; TRBD2 matches at 9 bases. J gave up 5 bases and V 3 bases, and 8 bases lay outside the gene matches. The CDR3 loop spans 16 amino acids. Looked up from germline, CDR1 is MNHNS and CDR2 is SASEGT. The CDR3 here is CASSDSAGGGDNEQFF. CDR3 nucleotides: TGTGCCAGCAGTGATTCCGCGGGAGGGGGTGACAATGAGCAGTTCTTC.

The J gene is TRBJ2-7, the V gene TRBV9; D is unclear. Germline V gene data show CDR1 as SGDLS and CDR2 as YYNGEE. The CDR3 is 14 amino acids. V lost 2 bases and J lost 0, with 9 bases in between. The CDR3, as DNA: TGTGCCAGCAGCGTGGATCACAGCTCCTACGAGCAGTACTTC. This gives the protein CASSVDHSSYEQYF.

Regarding this clone: An end of the junction differs from the germline gene, which may be a read error. The chain recombines TRBV20-1 with TRBJ2-7; 12 bases are a match to TRBD2. The germline V gene encodes CDR1 DFQATT and CDR2 SNEGSKA (reference sequence). The CDR3 covers 14 residues. This CDR3 reads CSAIRTSGIYEHYF. DNA for the CDR3: TGCAGTGCTATACGGACTAGCGGGATCTACGAGCATTACTTC.

V and J are TRBV27 and TRBJ1-1; D remains ambiguous. The CDR3 consists of 13 residues. Trimming left V 2 bases short and J 5 bases short, with 9 bases between. From germline, CDR1 is MNHEY and CDR2 SMNVEV (reference sequence). The CDR3 protein is CASSLLLDTEAFF. CDR3 nucleotides: TGTGCCAGCAGTTTACTGTTAGATACTGAAGCTTTCTTT.

V usage is TRBV18 and J usage is TRBJ2-7, with a tentative D call TRBD1 (6 bases). Trimming removed 0 bases from V and 5 bases from J, with 14 bases in between. Per germline, CDR1 KGHSH and CDR2 LQKENI. The CDR3 is made up of 15 amino acids. CDR3 bases: TGTGCCAGCTCACCACCGATGGCAGGGGACCACGAGCAGTACTTC. This encodes CASSPPMAGDHEQYF.

This chain joins TRBV3-1 and TRBJ1-3; D may be TRBD1 (5 bases). This CDR3 has 16 amino acids. Germline V CDR1 and CDR2: LGHDT, YNNKEL (reference sequence). The V end was cut by 0 bases, the J end by 3 bases, with 12 bases between. The CDR3 DNA reads as TGTGCCAGCAGCCAAGATCTGGGGCGGGTTGGAAACACCATATATTTT. Amino acids: CASSQDLGRVGNTIYF. Drawing the rest from reference TRBV3-1 and TRBJ1-3, the complete variable domain is DTAVSQTPKYLVTQMGNDKSIKCEQNLGHDTMYWYKQDSKKFLKIMFSYNNKELIINETVPNRFSPKSPDKAHLNLHINSLELGDSAVYFCASSQDLGRVGNTIYFGEGSWLTVV.

The rearrangement uses TRBV6-2 or TRBV6-3 and TRBJ2-2; D gene ambiguous. The V end lost 6 bases, the J end lost 4 bases, and 12 bases lay between the germline ends. This CDR3 comprises 14 residues. Germline V gene data show CDR1 as MNHEY and CDR2 as SVGEGT. The CDR3 DNA sequence: TGTGCCAGCAGCAACGACGAGGCCACCGGGGAGCTGTTTTTT. Its translation: CASSNDEATGELFF.

The V gene is TRBV7-3, the J gene TRBJ2-2, with TRBD2 matching over 10 bases. V trimming: 6 bases; J trimming: 0 bases; junction bases outside the gene matches: 4. Germline values: CDR1 SGHTA, CDR2 FQGTGA. This CDR3 is 16 amino acids long. The CDR3 nucleotides are TGTGCCAGCAGTCAGAGCGGGGGGGCGAACACCGGGGAGCTGTTTTTT. Protein product: CASSQSGGANTGELFF.